The TCR beta chain described here comes from a study of T cell responses to AZD1222 COVID-19 vaccine. Study at large: Combined were second doses at about 4 or about 12 weeks. Study-wide results and caveats: Baseline seropositives among AZD1222 recipients totaled only 6 or 7. Repertoire sampling was restricted to post-peak T cell response timepoints. Across the whole spike, CD4 TCRs peaked at regions 160-218 and 743-854.

In regard to this clone: Its antigen is undetermined.

Trimming took off 5 bases at V and 6 bases at J, with 10 bases between the two ends. CDR3 length: 12 amino acids. Germline V gives CDR1 SEHNR, CDR2 FQNEAQ (reference sequence). Generated by immunoSEQ multiplex PCR, the TCRdb table keeps only in-frame clones and is missing some. The sample yields approximately 110,000 clones, roughly 91% seen once. The sequencing here drew on peripheral blood, taken on day 0 of AZD1222 vaccination. The TCR comes from an adult in good health. The genes are TRBV7-9 and TRBJ1-2; D is undetermined. CDR3 coding DNA: TGTGCCAGCAGCCGCGGGAGTCATGGCTACACCTTC. This sequence encodes CASSRGSHGYTF.